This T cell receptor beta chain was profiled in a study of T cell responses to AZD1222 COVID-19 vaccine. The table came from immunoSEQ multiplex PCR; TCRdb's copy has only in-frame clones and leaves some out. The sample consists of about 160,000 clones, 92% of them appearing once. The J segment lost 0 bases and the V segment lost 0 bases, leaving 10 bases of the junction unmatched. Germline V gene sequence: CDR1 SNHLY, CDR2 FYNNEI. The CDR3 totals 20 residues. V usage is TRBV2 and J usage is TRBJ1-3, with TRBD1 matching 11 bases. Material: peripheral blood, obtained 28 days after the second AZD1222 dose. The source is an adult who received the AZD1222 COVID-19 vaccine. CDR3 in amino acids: CASSEARSSGTGGSGNTIYF. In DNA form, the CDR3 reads TGTGCCAGCAGTGAAGCCCGTTCTTCTGGGACAGGGGGCTCTGGAAACACCATATATTTT.